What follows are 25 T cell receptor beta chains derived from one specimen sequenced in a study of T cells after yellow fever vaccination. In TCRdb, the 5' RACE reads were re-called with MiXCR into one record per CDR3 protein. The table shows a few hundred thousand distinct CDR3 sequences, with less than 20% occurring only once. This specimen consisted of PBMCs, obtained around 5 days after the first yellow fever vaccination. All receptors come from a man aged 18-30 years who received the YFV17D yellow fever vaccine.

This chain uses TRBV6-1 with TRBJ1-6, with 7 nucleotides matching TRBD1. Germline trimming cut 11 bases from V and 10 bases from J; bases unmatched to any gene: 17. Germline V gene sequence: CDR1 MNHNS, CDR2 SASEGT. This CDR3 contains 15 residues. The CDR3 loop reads CAGSTGSWGNSPLHF. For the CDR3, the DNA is TGTGCCGGCTCGACAGGGAGTTGGGGGAACTCACCCCTCCACTTT.

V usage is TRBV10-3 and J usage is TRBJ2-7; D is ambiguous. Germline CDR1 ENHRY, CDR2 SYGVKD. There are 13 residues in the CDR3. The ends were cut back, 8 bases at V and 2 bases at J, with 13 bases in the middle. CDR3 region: CAIGTVETYEQYF. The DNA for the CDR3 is TGTGCCATCGGTACCGTAGAAACCTACGAGCAGTACTTC.

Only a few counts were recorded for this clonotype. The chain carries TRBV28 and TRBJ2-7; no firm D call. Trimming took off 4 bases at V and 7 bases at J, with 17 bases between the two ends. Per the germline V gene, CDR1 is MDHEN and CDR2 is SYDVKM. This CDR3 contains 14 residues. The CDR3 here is CASSSPASRREQYV. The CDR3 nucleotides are TGTGCCAGCAGTTCCCCCGCCTCACGTCGAGAGCAGTACGTC.

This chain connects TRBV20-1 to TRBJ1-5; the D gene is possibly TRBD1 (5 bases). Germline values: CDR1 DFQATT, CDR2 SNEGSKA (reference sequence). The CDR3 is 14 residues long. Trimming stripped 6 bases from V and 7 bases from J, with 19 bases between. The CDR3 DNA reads TGCAGTGCCCCCAATCCCAGGGCTTACCAGCCCCAGCATTTT. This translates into CSAPNPRAYQPQHF.

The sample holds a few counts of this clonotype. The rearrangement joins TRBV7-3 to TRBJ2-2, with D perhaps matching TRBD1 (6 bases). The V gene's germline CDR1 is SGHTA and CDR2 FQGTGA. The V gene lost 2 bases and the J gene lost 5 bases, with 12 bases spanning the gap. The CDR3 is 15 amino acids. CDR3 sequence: CASSLALRGTGELFF. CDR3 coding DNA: TGTGCCAGCAGCTTAGCCCTCAGGGGTACCGGGGAGCTGTTTTTT. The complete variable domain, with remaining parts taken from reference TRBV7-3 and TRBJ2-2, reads GAGVSQTPSNKVTEKGKYVELRCDPISGHTALYWYRQSLGQGPEFLIYFQGTGAADDSGLPNDRFFAVRPEGSVSTLKIQRTERGDSAVYLCASSLALRGTGELFFGEGSRLTVL.

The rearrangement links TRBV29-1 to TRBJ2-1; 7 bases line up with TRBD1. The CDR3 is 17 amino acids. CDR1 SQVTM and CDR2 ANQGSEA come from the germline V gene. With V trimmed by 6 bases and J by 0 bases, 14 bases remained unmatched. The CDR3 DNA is TGCAGCGTGGCCCGACCTGACAGGGTGAGCTCCTACAATGAGCAGTTCTTC. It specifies CSVARPDRVSSYNEQFF.

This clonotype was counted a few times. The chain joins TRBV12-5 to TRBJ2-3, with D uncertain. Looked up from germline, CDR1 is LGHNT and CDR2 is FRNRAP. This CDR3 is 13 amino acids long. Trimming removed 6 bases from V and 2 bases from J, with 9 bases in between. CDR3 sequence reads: CASGFSYTDTQYF. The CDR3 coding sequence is TGTGCTAGTGGATTCTCCTACACAGATACGCAGTATTTT.

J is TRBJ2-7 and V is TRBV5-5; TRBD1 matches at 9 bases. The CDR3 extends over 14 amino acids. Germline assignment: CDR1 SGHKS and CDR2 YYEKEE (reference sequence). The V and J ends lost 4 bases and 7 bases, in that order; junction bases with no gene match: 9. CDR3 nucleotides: TGTGCCAGCAGCGTCCTGACAGGGGGAAGGGAGCAGTACGTC. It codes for CASSVLTGGREQYV.

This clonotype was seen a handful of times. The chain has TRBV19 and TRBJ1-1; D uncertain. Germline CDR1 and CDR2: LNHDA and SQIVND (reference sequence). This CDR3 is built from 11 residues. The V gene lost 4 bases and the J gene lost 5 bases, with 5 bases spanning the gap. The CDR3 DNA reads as TGTGCCAGTAGTACACGAACTGAAGCTTTCTTT. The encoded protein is CASSTRTEAFF.

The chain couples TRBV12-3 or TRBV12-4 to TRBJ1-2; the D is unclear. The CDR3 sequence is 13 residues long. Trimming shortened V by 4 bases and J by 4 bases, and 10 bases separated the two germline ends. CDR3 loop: CASSSAWAYGYTF. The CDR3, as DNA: TGTGCCAGCAGTTCGGCCTGGGCCTATGGCTACACCTTC.

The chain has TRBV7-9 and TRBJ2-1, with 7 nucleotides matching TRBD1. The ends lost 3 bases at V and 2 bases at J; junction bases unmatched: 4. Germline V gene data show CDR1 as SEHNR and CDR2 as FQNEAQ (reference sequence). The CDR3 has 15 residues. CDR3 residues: CASSFTTGTYNEQFF. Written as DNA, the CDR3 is TGTGCCAGCAGCTTCACGACAGGGACCTACAATGAGCAGTTCTTC.

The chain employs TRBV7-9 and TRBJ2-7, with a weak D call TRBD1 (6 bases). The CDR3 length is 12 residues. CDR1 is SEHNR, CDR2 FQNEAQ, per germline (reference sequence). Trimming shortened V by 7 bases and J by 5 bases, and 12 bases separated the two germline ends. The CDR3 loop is CASTVDSHEQYV. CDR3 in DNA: TGTGCCAGCACCGTGGACAGCCACGAGCAGTACGTC.

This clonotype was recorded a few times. The CDR3 loop reads CASSSDGSYYEQYF. As DNA, the CDR3 is TGTGCCAGCAGCTCCGACGGTAGTTACTACGAGCAGTACTTC. This chain connects TRBV7-9 to TRBJ2-7; D gene ambiguous. From germline, CDR1 is SEHNR and CDR2 FQNEAQ (reference sequence). Trimming stripped 4 bases from V and 3 bases from J, with 13 bases between. The CDR3 consists of 14 residues.

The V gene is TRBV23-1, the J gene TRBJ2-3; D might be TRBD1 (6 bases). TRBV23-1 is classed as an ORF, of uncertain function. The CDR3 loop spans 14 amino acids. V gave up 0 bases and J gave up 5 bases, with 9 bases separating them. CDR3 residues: CASSQSFRGDTQYF. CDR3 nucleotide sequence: TGCGCCAGCAGTCAATCGTTCAGGGGAGATACGCAGTATTTT.

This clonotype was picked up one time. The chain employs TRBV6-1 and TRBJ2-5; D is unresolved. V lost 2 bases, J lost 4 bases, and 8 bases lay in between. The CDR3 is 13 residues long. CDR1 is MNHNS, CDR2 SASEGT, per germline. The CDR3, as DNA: TGTGCCAGCAGTGAAACATGGGCAGAGACCCAGTACTTC. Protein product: CASSETWAETQYF.

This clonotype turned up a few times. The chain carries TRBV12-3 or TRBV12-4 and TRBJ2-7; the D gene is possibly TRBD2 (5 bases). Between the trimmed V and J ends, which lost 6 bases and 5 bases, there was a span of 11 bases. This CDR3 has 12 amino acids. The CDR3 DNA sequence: TGTGCCAGCAGCCCCGACTACAACGAGCAGTACGTC. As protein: CASSPDYNEQYV.

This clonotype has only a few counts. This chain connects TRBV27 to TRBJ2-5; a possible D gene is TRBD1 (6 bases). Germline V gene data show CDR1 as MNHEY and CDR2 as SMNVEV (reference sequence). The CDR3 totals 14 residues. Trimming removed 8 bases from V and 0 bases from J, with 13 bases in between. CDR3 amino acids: CASGTRGYQETQYF. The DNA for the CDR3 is TGTGCCAGCGGGACACGAGGGTACCAAGAGACCCAGTACTTC.

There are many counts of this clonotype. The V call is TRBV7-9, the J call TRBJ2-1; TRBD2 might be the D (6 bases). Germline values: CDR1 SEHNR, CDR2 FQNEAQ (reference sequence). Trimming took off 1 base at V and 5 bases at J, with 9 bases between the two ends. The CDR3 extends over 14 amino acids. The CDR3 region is CASSLVRGNNEQFF. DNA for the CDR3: TGTGCCAGCAGCTTAGTGCGCGGGAACAATGAGCAGTTCTTC.

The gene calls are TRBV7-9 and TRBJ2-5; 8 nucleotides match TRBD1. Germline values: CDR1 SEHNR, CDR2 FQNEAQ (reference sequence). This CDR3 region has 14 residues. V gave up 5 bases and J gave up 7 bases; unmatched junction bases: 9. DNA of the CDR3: TGTGCCAGCAGCGTGGGACAGGTGGAAAGGACCCAGTACTTC. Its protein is CASSVGQVERTQYF.

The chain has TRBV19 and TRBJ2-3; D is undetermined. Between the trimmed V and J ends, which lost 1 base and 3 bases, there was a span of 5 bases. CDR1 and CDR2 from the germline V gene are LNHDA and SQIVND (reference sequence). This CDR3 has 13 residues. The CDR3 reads CASSIVETDTQYF. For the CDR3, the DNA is TGTGCCAGTAGTATAGTCGAGACAGATACGCAGTATTTT.

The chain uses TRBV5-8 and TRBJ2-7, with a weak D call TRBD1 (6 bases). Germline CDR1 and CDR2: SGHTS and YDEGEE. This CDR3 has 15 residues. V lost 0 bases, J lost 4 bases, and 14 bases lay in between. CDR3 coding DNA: TGTGCCAGCAGCTTGGACTTCCCAGGGGTATACGAGCAGTACGTC. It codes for CASSLDFPGVYEQYV.

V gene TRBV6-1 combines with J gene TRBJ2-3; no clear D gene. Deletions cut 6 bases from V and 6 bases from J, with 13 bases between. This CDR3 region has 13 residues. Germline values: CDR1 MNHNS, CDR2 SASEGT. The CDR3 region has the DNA TGTGCCAGCAGGCCATCCCCGGCGGATACGCAGTATTTT. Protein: CASRPSPADTQYF.

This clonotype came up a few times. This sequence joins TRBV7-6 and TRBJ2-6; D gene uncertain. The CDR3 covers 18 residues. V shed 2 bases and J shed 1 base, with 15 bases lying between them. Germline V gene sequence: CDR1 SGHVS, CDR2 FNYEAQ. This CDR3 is CASSLFGFGVSGANVLTF. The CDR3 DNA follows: TGTGCCAGCAGCTTATTTGGGTTCGGAGTATCTGGGGCCAACGTCCTGACTTTC.

The CDR3 loop is CASSAGHPGNTIYF. In DNA, the CDR3 is TGCGCCAGCAGCGCAGGCCACCCTGGAAACACCATATATTTT. The gene calls are TRBV5-1 and TRBJ1-3; D is unclear. V lost 4 bases to trimming and J lost 2 bases, with 10 bases between them. The CDR3 runs to 14 residues. CDR1 is SGHRS, CDR2 YFSETQ, per germline.

The CDR3 spells CALVAGDDNEQFF. For the CDR3, the DNA is TGTGCCTTAGTAGCGGGGGATGACAATGAGCAGTTCTTC. The chain uses TRBV30 and TRBJ2-1; 9 bases fit TRBD2. Germline assignment: CDR1 GTSNPN and CDR2 SVGIG (reference sequence). V gave up 7 bases and J gave up 5 bases; unmatched junction bases: 6. The CDR3 sequence is 13 residues long.